The next 18 T cell receptor beta chains were all read from a single sample in a study of shared clonotypes between healthy human individuals. Naive CD8 cells lacked CD45RO and underwent positive selection for CCR7, leaving out terminally differentiated effector memory CD45RA+ cells. The table came from immunoSEQ multiplex PCR; TCRdb's copy has only in-frame clones and leaves some out. The sample yields 650,000 to 800,000 clones, roughly 94% seen once. Sequenced: naive CD8+ T cells sorted from blood. The source is a man aged 30 to 45 in good health.

The V call is TRBV5-1, the J call TRBJ2-7, with 9 bases fitting TRBD2. The CDR3 runs 13 residues. CDR1 and CDR2 from the germline V gene are SGHRS and YFSETQ. Trimming took 8 bases from V and 3 from J; bases not matched to a gene: 6. The CDR3 here is CASKSGRNYEQYF. The CDR3 DNA is TGCGCCAGTAAAAGCGGGAGGAACTACGAGCAGTACTTC.

J is TRBJ2-1 and V is TRBV28; D gene ambiguous. This CDR3 is built from 14 residues. The V end lost 5 bases, the J end lost 3 bases, and 11 bases lay between the germline ends. Per the germline V gene, CDR1 is MDHEN and CDR2 is SYDVKM. The CDR3 protein is CASSVQSIYNEQFF. The CDR3 bases are TGTGCCAGCAGTGTACAGTCTATCTACAATGAGCAGTTCTTC.

The chain recombines TRBV5-6 with TRBJ2-3, with a weak D call TRBD2 (5 bases). The CDR3 sequence is 17 residues long. CDR1 is SGHDT and CDR2 is YYEEEE in the germline V gene. The V end lost 1 base, the J end lost 2 bases, and 17 bases lay between the germline ends. This CDR3 is CASSLSQDRRNTDTQYF. In nucleotides, the CDR3 is TGTGCCAGCAGCTTGTCTCAGGACCGGAGGAACACAGATACGCAGTATTTT. The full variable domain, in which reference TRBV5-6 and TRBJ2-3 provide the parts outside the CDR3, is DAGVTQSPTHLIKTRGQQVTLRCSPKSGHDTVSWYQQALGQGPQFIFQYYEEEERQRGNFPDRFSGHQFPNYSSELNVNALLLGDSALYLCASSLSQDRRNTDTQYFGPGTRLTVL.

The chain links TRBV4-1 to TRBJ2-3; perhaps TRBD1 as D (6 bases). CDR3 length: 16 amino acids. The ends were cut back, 2 bases at V and 2 bases at J, with 14 bases in the middle. Looked up from germline, CDR1 is MGHRA and CDR2 is YSYEKL. The CDR3 sequence is CASSQRDTAYTDTQYF. CDR3 nucleotides: TGCGCCAGCAGCCAACGGGACACGGCGTACACAGATACGCAGTATTTT.

The chain joins TRBV7-2 to TRBJ2-3, with 11 bases that match TRBD2. J was trimmed by 5 bases and V by 1 base; bases with no gene match: 8. CDR1 and CDR2 (germline): SGHTA, FQGNSA. The CDR3 length is 17 residues. This CDR3 is CASSLELAGVGIDTQYF. The CDR3 bases are TGTGCCAGCAGCTTAGAACTAGCGGGAGTGGGTATAGATACGCAGTATTTT.

This rearrangement joins TRBV5-5 to TRBJ2-2, with 7 nucleotides matching TRBD2. The CDR3 has 16 amino acids. V lost 2 bases to trimming and J lost 4 bases; unmatched junction nucleotides: 8. Per germline, CDR1 SGHKS and CDR2 YYEKEE (reference sequence). The CDR3 here is CASSFPGGTSTGELFF. The DNA for the CDR3 is TGTGCCAGCAGCTTTCCGGGGGGAACGAGCACCGGGGAGCTGTTTTTT.

This rearrangement joins TRBV6-5 to TRBJ1-5; no firm D call. Germline-derived CDR1 and CDR2 are MNHEY and SVGAGI. This CDR3 region has 16 residues. Between the trimmed V and J ends, which lost 4 bases and 2 bases, there was a span of 15 bases. The CDR3 nucleotides read TGTGCCAGCAGTTCTGTGGGGAAGGCGGGCAATCAGCCCCAGCATTTT. It specifies CASSSVGKAGNQPQHF.

J is TRBJ2-2 and V is TRBV29-1; D perhaps matches TRBD1 (6 bases). Germline assignment: CDR1 SQVTM and CDR2 ANQGSEA. The ends were cut back, 3 bases at V and 0 bases at J, with 20 bases in the middle. The CDR3 spans 18 residues. The CDR3 DNA follows: TGCAGCGTTGACCTATTCTTATGGACAGTCGCGAACACCGGGGAGCTGTTTTTT. Encoded protein: CSVDLFLWTVANTGELFF.

The V and J genes are TRBV5-1 and TRBJ1-2; D perhaps matches TRBD1 (6 bases). This CDR3 contains 14 residues. Trimming removed 0 bases at V and 8 bases at J, with 14 bases between. CDR1 and CDR2 from the germline V gene are SGHRS and YFSETQ. The CDR3 nucleotides read TGCGCCAGCAGCTTGGACGCAGGGGCCGGCGGCTACACCTTC. As protein: CASSLDAGAGGYTF. Complete variable domain (other parts from reference TRBV5-1 and TRBJ1-2): KAGVTQTPRYLIKTRGQQVTLSCSPISGHRSVSWYQQTPGQGLQFLFEYFSETQRNKGNFPGRFSGRQFSNSRSEMNVSTLELGDSALYLCASSLDAGAGGYTFGSGTRLTVV.

In regard to this clone: Additional DNA sequences in this sample encode the identical CDR3. The rearrangement links TRBV18 to TRBJ2-7; D ambiguous. There are 12 residues in the CDR3. Deletions cut 0 bases from V and 3 bases from J, with 3 bases between. Germline CDR1 is KGHSH and CDR2 is LQKENI. CDR3 DNA sequence: TGTGCCAGCTCACCACCGGACTACGAGCAGTACTTC. Amino acid sequence: CASSPPDYEQYF.

V gene TRBV5-1 combines with J gene TRBJ2-7; perhaps TRBD2 as D (5 bases). CDR3 length: 14 residues. Per the germline V gene, CDR1 is SGHRS and CDR2 is YFSETQ. Deletions cut 2 bases from V and 4 bases from J, with 13 bases between. CDR3 protein: CASSFGLTQYEQYF. The CDR3, as DNA: TGCGCCAGCAGCTTCGGACTCACCCAGTACGAGCAGTACTTC.

V and J are TRBV4-3 and TRBJ2-1; TRBD2 might be the D (6 bases). CDR3 length: 16 residues. The germline V gene has CDR1 LGHNA and CDR2 YSLEER. V was pared by 1 base and J by 8 bases, with 18 bases between. The CDR3 coding sequence is TGCGCCAGCAGCCAAGTTTCTTTACTAGCAGGCGATGAGCAGTTCTTC. Protein: CASSQVSLLAGDEQFF.

The chain has TRBV4-3 and TRBJ2-1; no definite D call. V was clipped by 3 bases and J by 5 bases, with 8 bases between them. The CDR3 consists of 13 residues. Germline-derived CDR1 and CDR2 are LGHNA and YSLEER. DNA for the CDR3: TGCGCCAGCAGCCATCTTACAGACAATGAGCAGTTCTTC. The encoded protein is CASSHLTDNEQFF.

V is TRBV5-4 and J is TRBJ2-7; D not certain. This CDR3 spans 15 amino acids. Germline assignment: CDR1 SGHNT and CDR2 YYREEE (reference sequence). Trimming removed 4 bases at V and 5 bases at J, with 19 bases between. The DNA of the CDR3 is TGTGCCAGCAGCAACGGGCCGCCCGGAACGGACGAGCAGTACTTC. This translates into CASSNGPPGTDEQYF.

The rearrangement links TRBV29-1 to TRBJ2-7, with 8 nucleotides matching TRBD2. The germline V gene has CDR1 SQVTM and CDR2 ANQGSEA. V was pared by 4 bases and J by 1 base, with 12 bases of the junction left unmatched. The CDR3 runs 16 residues. CDR3 residues: CSVGAFSGIFSYEQYF. CDR3 DNA: TGCAGCGTTGGGGCATTTAGCGGGATTTTTTCCTACGAGCAGTACTTC.

This clone showed up just once. The CDR3: CASSFLAGLPTDTQYF. As DNA, the CDR3 is TGTGCCAGCAGCTTTCTGGCGGGGCTCCCCACAGATACGCAGTATTTT. The gene calls are TRBV7-2 and TRBJ2-3, with D possibly TRBD2 on 6 matching bases. Looked up from germline, CDR1 is SGHTA and CDR2 is FQGNSA. This CDR3 spans 16 amino acids. Trimming left V 3 bases short and J 2 bases short, with 15 bases between.

The chain recombines TRBV29-1 with TRBJ1-2; 8 nucleotides align to TRBD1. The V segment lost 3 bases and the J segment 6 bases; nucleotides outside the gene matches: 9. Germline values: CDR1 SQVTM, CDR2 ANQGSEA. This CDR3 has 14 amino acids. CDR3 region: CSVEDRVMSDGYTF. The CDR3 coding sequence is TGCAGCGTTGAGGACAGGGTAATGTCGGATGGCTACACCTTC.

The genes are TRBV9 and TRBJ2-1; 11 nucleotides match TRBD2. V shed 1 base, J shed 4 bases, and the junction held 4 bases outside the gene matches. The length of the CDR3 is 16 residues. Germline CDR1 reads SGDLS; CDR2 reads YYNGEE. The CDR3 reads CASSVRLAGRYNEQFF. The CDR3 bases are TGTGCCAGCAGCGTACGACTAGCGGGAAGATACAATGAGCAGTTCTTC.